This T cell receptor beta chain was sequenced during a study of blood T cells in healthy people across ages. PBMCs numbering at least 6.5 million were isolated per sample. About this clonotype itself: The antigen is not known.

With a J-beta primer mix and a sample-barcoded 5' primer, a second PCR ran about 6 to 11 cycles. Using its own MiXCR run on the 5' RACE reads, TCRdb lists one record per CDR3 protein. The sample has about 1.4 million distinct CDR3 sequences, approximately 59% seen once. Study observations and caveats: Researchers judged that diversity estimates from one million T cells fell short of true values. Shifts in expanded clonotypes may have been confounded by donor CMV status, which was unknown.

The CDR3 has 13 amino acids. Trimming removed 3 bases from V and 11 bases from J; junction bases left unmatched: 2. Germline V gives CDR1 SGHNT, CDR2 YENEEA. This rearrangement joins TRBV11-3 to TRBJ2-1, with 12 bases aligning to TRBD1. The source material was blood. The source is a man in his late teens or twenties in good health. CDR3 region: CASSFGTGGQQFF. The CDR3 region has the DNA TGTGCCAGCAGCTTTGGGACAGGGGGCCAGCAGTTCTTC.